This TCR beta chain was captured by sequencing in a study of blood T cell repertoires in COVID-19 (dated by TCRdb to the early 2020s). A note on the overall study: Samples covering the acute and convalescent phases of COVID-19 were provided by collaborators in the United States, Italy and Spain. Nearly every sample came with metadata listing a de-identified subject ID, COVID-19 status, age in years and sex. The dataset comprised deeply sampled blood TCRbeta repertoires from subjects exposed to, actively infected with, or recovered from COVID-19. Samples were obtained from the ongoing ImmuneRACE study (first 160 participants) and from about 1,300 subjects provided by 6 global collaborators. The repertoires were released in a freely available public database meant as a resource for research on the immune response to SARS-CoV-2. The prospective study material was composed of cDNA or gDNA derived from T cells, B-cell-depleted T cells, or PBMCs. Where available, HLA class I and class II types were taken from metadata supplied by the sample provider and were not determined by assay-based typing.

Note on this clone: Its cognate antigen has yet to be identified. No base qualities exist here, and no much larger clone lies one base off it.

TCRbeta CDR3 regions were amplified from genomic DNA using the immunoSEQ Assay, a bias-controlled multiplex PCR. Regarding the original processing steps: Nucleated cell counts per sample were estimated from amplification of reference gene primers within the assay. Sequence reads were collapsed and filtered to measure the absolute abundance of every unique TCRbeta CDR3 rearrangement. Productive Simpson clonality was computed per sample as the square root of Simpson's diversity index over productive rearrangements. This is the immuneACCESS table as TCRdb keeps it, with only in-frame sequences that have V and J called. A part of the clones is gone; compared with another copy, unresolved V genes explain less than half, and the rest is unexplained. The V and J calls and clone size were taken over from that table, and D and trimming were inferred from the DNA. This sample gives 90,000 to 120,000 clones in total; around 83% of them show up just once. Of the sample, around 4.5% is held by the ten largest clones.

Each collaborating institution followed its own protocols to collect whole blood in K2EDTA tubes. For TCRbeta analysis, collaborators shipped samples as frozen whole blood, isolated PBMCs, or DNA extracted from either of those sample types. Beyond this particular receptor, the publication reports: The amount of clinical and demographic metadata varied by source and participant and was provided uncurated.

The CDR3 holds 16 amino acids from the cysteine to the phenylalanine. Only CDR3 DNA remains: 48 bases, in frame from the first base. The germline V gene yields MGHRA for CDR1 and YSYEKL for CDR2. V gives up 0 bases and J gives up 5 bases, and the segment between their germline ends measures 14 bases. Rearrangement joined TRBV4-1 to TRBJ2-1, with no reliable assignment of the D segment. This TCR derives from a man aged 70-80 years with acute or convalescent COVID-19. The sequencing sample was made of peripheral blood. This receptor carries the CDR3 CASSQERSEPHNEQFF. The sequenced DNA is TGCGCCAGCAGCCAAGAGCGGAGCGAACCACACAATGAGCAGTTCTTC.